This note documents a single TCR beta chain sequence. This clonotype turned up a few times. What this receptor recognizes is not known. The input lacks base qualities; no much larger clone sits a single base away. Receptor libraries were prepared by RT-PCR. Sequenced using an Illumina HiSeq 2500. In TCRdb, the public reads were trimmed at Q25 with fastp and aligned with MiXCR, with productive beta chains retained. Every distinct CDR3 protein forms one entry, paired with its most common genes and DNA. Here the sample has 600,000 to 850,000 distinct CDR3 sequences; 14% occur a single time. The ten largest account for about 7.4% of the sample. The data were obtained in a study of response to subunit inactivated influenza vaccine (dated by TCRdb to 2016 to 2018). For the wider study: To follow how T cells responded to a trivalent subunit inactivated influenza vaccine, the researchers relied on deep quantitative profiling of the T cell receptor repertoire.

Summary of the overall study and its limitations: It was suggested by the authors that each seasonal influenza vaccination may recruit only a limited number of new T cells.

The TCR was taken from a man between 50 and 59 years old who received an inactivated influenza vaccine. Donor details come from another sample of the same person, matched by shared clones. The specimen comprised PBMCs from blood, sampled around two weeks before vaccination.

CDR3 reads: CATSDWDRGADTQYF. The sequenced DNA is TGTGCCACCAGTGATTGGGACAGGGGAGCAGATACGCAGTATTTT. Recombination linked TRBV24-1 to TRBJ2-3; TRBD1 aligns with 10 central bases. Compared with germline, V lacks 2 bases and J lacks 4 bases; bases without a gene match: 2. Reading from cysteine to phenylalanine, the CDR3 counts 15 amino acids. The DNA shown is the 45-base CDR3, in frame from base 1. The germline V gene supplies CDR1 KGHDR and CDR2 SFDVKD.